This T cell receptor beta chain was recorded in a study of T cells after posttransplantation cyclophosphamide. Study conclusions and caveats: Later blood repertoires were often dominated by clones from the donor CD8+ memory compartment.

Germline V lookup: CDR1 SGHAT, CDR2 FQNNGV. Trimming took off 0 bases at V and 1 base at J, with 6 bases between the two ends. CDR3 length: 14 amino acids. Clones were read by immunoSEQ multiplex PCR, and TCRdb kept only the in-frame ones, dropping some. The sample carries about 4,800 clones, approximately 68% recorded once. Note on this clone: Antigen specificity is unknown.

Busulfan-fludarabine conditioning, marrow transplant, and cyclophosphamide on days +3 and +4 were administered. Sample: PBMCs, taken 362 days after allogeneic stem cell transplant with posttransplant cyclophosphamide. This chain joins TRBV11-2 and TRBJ1-1; D gene unclear. The source of this sequence is a male patient in his sixties or seventies who received an allogeneic stem cell transplant from an unrelated donor, was CMV-positive, and had acute GVHD only. The T cells may come from the graft donor. The CDR3 DNA follows: TGTGCCAGCAGCTTAGATCGCGGGAACACTGAAGCTTTCTTT. Translation gives CASSLDRGNTEAFF.